One and the same sample provided the 8 T cell receptor beta chains below, sequenced in a study of OX40 agonist ivuxolimab in advanced cancers. Assay used: immunoSEQ multiplex PCR; TCRdb lists only in-frame clones, some missing. This sample has some 86,000 clones; roughly 94% occur once, and the top ten carry over 9%. The source was CD4+ or CD8+ T cells sorted from blood, collected in a trial of the OX40 agonist ivuxolimab. The receptors originated from an adult with an advanced solid tumor such as melanoma, head and neck, liver or kidney cancer.

This sequence joins TRBV29-1 and TRBJ2-1; either TRBD1 or TRBD2 may fit D (5 bases each). Germline V gives CDR1 SQVTM, CDR2 ANQGSEA. The V and J ends lost 4 bases and 1 base respectively, with 14 bases between them. This CDR3 region has 15 residues. The DNA for the CDR3 is TGCAGCGTTGTCTACGTCGGGGCTTCCTACAATGAGCAGTTCTTC. This translates into CSVVYVGASYNEQFF.

This rearrangement joins TRBV7-6 to TRBJ2-1; 7 bases map to TRBD1. The germline V gene has CDR1 SGHVS and CDR2 FNYEAQ. The junction had 12 bases not matched to a gene; V was cut back by 5 bases and J by 5 bases. The CDR3 totals 16 residues. The CDR3 is CASSPPDRQGHNEQFF. DNA for the CDR3: TGTGCCAGCAGCCCCCCGGACAGGCAAGGTCACAATGAGCAGTTCTTC.

The V gene is TRBV28, the J gene TRBJ1-1, with a weak D call TRBD1 (5 bases). Germline values: CDR1 MDHEN, CDR2 SYDVKM. Trimming removed 6 bases from V and 1 base from J, with 18 bases in between. The CDR3 covers 16 residues. This chain's CDR3 is CASSFIDSPGNTEAFF. The CDR3 nucleotides are TGTGCCAGCAGCTTCATTGACAGTCCGGGGAACACTGAAGCTTTCTTT.

The rearrangement joins TRBV7-8 to TRBJ2-6, with D uncertain. Trimming took 1 base from V and 1 from J, leaving 5 bases between them. Germline V gives CDR1 SGHVS, CDR2 FQNEAQ. This CDR3 has 15 amino acids. The CDR3 DNA sequence: TGTGCCAGCAGCTTAGAATCTTCTGGGGCCAACGTCCTGACTTTC. Protein sequence: CASSLESSGANVLTF.

The rearrangement uses TRBV7-9 and TRBJ1-3; tentative D call: TRBD1 (5 bases). V was pared by 3 bases and J by 0 bases, with 12 bases between. The CDR3 length is 16 residues. Per the germline V gene, CDR1 is SEHNR and CDR2 is FQNEAQ (reference sequence). The DNA of the CDR3 is TGTGCCAGCAGCTTCAGAGGGGCCCTCTCTGGAAACACCATATATTTT. It translates to CASSFRGALSGNTIYF.

The DNA for the CDR3 is TGTGCCAGCAGTTCGGGGAACATAGCCTACGAGCAGTACTTC. Translation: CASSSGNIAYEQYF. The rearrangement uses TRBV6-6 and TRBJ2-7, with D perhaps TRBD2 (5 bases). Trimming took 4 bases from V and 2 from J, leaving 12 bases between them. The CDR3 is 14 amino acids. Germline CDR1 MNHNY, CDR2 SVGAGI (reference sequence).

This chain links TRBV28 with TRBJ2-2; 7 bases fit TRBD2. This CDR3 comprises 16 residues. Germline V gives CDR1 MDHEN, CDR2 SYDVKM. The junction had 8 bases not matched to a gene; V was cut back by 2 bases and J by 5 bases. CDR3 amino acids: CASSLPSQGGTGELFF. The CDR3 nucleotides are TGTGCCAGCAGTTTACCCTCCCAGGGAGGGACCGGGGAGCTGTTTTTT.

The rearrangement uses TRBV30 and TRBJ2-2, with D unclear. Trimming removed 2 bases from V and 7 bases from J, with 5 bases in between. Per germline, CDR1 GTSNPN and CDR2 SVGIG (reference sequence). There are 11 residues in the CDR3. CDR3 protein: CAWSWGGELFF. The CDR3 DNA sequence: TGTGCCTGGAGTTGGGGCGGGGAGCTGTTTTTT.